The 30 T cell receptor beta chains below come from one sample, sequenced in a study of neurological immune-mediated disorders. Each CDR3 protein gets one entry after TCRdb re-called the 5' RACE reads with MiXCR. Of about 90,000 distinct CDR3 sequences listed, over 10% are singletons. Time point indicated: longitudinal time-point 2. Material: PBMCs. All receptors derive from a female donor with HTLV-1-associated myelopathy (HAM/TSP).

This clonotype has ten or more counts. The V and J genes are TRBV7-2 and TRBJ2-1, with D unresolved. CDR3 size: 14 residues. Per the germline V gene, CDR1 is SGHTA and CDR2 is FQGNSA. V shed 5 bases and J shed 3 bases, with 11 bases lying between them. The CDR3: CASSVGGFYNEQFF. In DNA form, the CDR3 reads TGTGCCAGCAGCGTAGGTGGGTTCTACAATGAGCAGTTCTTC.

This clonotype occurred many times. The chain recombines TRBV11-2 with TRBJ2-1; D unresolved. Germline V CDR1 and CDR2: SGHAT, FQNNGV. The CDR3 runs to 13 residues. The V end was cut by 0 bases, the J end by 9 bases, with 9 bases between. The CDR3 DNA is TGTGCCAGCAGCTTAGAATACTCTGGTGAGCAGTTCTTC. Its protein product is CASSLEYSGEQFF.

This clonotype was observed at least ten times. The chain has TRBV12-3 or TRBV12-4 and TRBJ2-3; D might be TRBD1 or TRBD2, each matching 5 bases. The V and J ends lost 9 bases and 1 base respectively, with 17 bases between them. This CDR3 contains 15 residues. The DNA for the CDR3 is TGTGCCAGTAGCCCCAGGGATAGCGGCACAGATACGCAGTATTTT. This translates into CASSPRDSGTDTQYF.

This clonotype was seen only a few times. The rearrangement joins TRBV10-3 to TRBJ2-3; 8 bases map to TRBD2. The CDR3 covers 14 residues. Per germline, CDR1 ENHRY and CDR2 SYGVKD. The V segment lost 6 bases and the J segment 0 bases; nucleotides outside the gene matches: 2. CDR3 coding DNA: TGTGCCATCAGGGTAGCGGGGAGCACAGATACGCAGTATTTT. It is translated as CAIRVAGSTDTQYF.

Ten or more counts support this clonotype. V and J are TRBV5-6 and TRBJ2-1, with D perhaps matching TRBD2 (6 bases). Germline V gives CDR1 SGHDT, CDR2 YYEEEE. CDR3 size: 15 residues. V was shortened by 0 bases and J by 4 bases, with 11 bases between the two germline ends. The CDR3 bases are TGTGCCAGCAGCTTGGACCGGAGGGCTTACAATGAGCAGTTCTTC. This encodes CASSLDRRAYNEQFF.

Ten or more counts support this clonotype. The chain is built from TRBV12-3 or TRBV12-4 and TRBJ2-1; tentative D call: TRBD2 (6 bases). The CDR3 loop spans 12 amino acids. V was shortened by 5 bases and J by 8 bases, with 10 bases between the two germline ends. CDR3 loop: CASSPGLYEQFF. The CDR3, as DNA: TGTGCCAGCAGTCCGGGACTTTATGAGCAGTTCTTC.

CDR3 bases: TGTGCCAGCAGCCTTGGACAGTTGGATTCTGAAGCTTTCTTT. Translating gives CASSLGQLDSEAFF. The rearrangement links TRBV7-8 to TRBJ1-1; tentative D call: TRBD1 (6 bases). V lost 5 bases, J lost 6 bases, and 16 bases lay in between. Germline V gives CDR1 SGHVS, CDR2 FQNEAQ. The CDR3 consists of 14 residues.

The chain recombines TRBV4-1 with TRBJ2-1; 7 bases align to TRBD2. V was clipped by 1 base and J by 15 bases; unmatched bases: 15. Per germline, CDR1 MGHRA and CDR2 YSYEKL. There are 15 residues in the CDR3. The chain's CDR3 is CASSQGTLGGTRGFF. The CDR3 coding sequence is TGCGCCAGCAGCCAAGGGACCTTGGGGGGGACCCGGGGGTTCTTC.

There are a few counts of this clonotype. This chain uses TRBV6-1 with TRBJ1-1, with 8 bases that match TRBD1. The V and J ends lost 5 bases and 2 bases, in that order; junction bases with no gene match: 10. The germline V gene has CDR1 MNHNS and CDR2 SASEGT. This CDR3 region has 16 residues. The CDR3 reads CASSIQGVGANTEAFF. The CDR3 DNA is TGTGCCAGCAGTATACAGGGGGTCGGAGCAAACACTGAAGCTTTCTTT.

The table lists this clonotype with many counts. The chain has TRBV5-1 and TRBJ2-3, with TRBD2 matching over 16 bases. Germline V gives CDR1 SGHRS, CDR2 YFSETQ. The CDR3 sequence is 19 residues long. V dropped 2 bases and J dropped 1; count of bases not matched to a gene: 7. The CDR3, as DNA: TGCGCCAGCAGCTTCGTTCCGGGACTAGCGGGGGGGCGCACAGATACGCAGTATTTT. Residues: CASSFVPGLAGGRTDTQYF. Complete variable domain (other parts from reference TRBV5-1 and TRBJ2-3): KAGVTQTPRYLIKTRGQQVTLSCSPISGHRSVSWYQQTPGQGLQFLFEYFSETQRNKGNFPGRFSGRQFSNSRSEMNVSTLELGDSALYLCASSFVPGLAGGRTDTQYFGPGTRLTVL.

This CDR3 reads CASSLDRVGTGELFF. CDR3 nucleotides: TGCGCCAGCAGCTTGGACAGGGTTGGGACCGGGGAGCTGTTTTTT. The V call is TRBV5-1, the J call TRBJ2-2; tentatively, D is TRBD1 (6 bases). This CDR3 has 15 residues. The germline CDR1 and CDR2 sequences are SGHRS and YFSETQ. Trimming cost V 0 bases and J 5 bases, with 11 bases left between them. The full variable domain, with the rest looked up from reference TRBV5-1 and TRBJ2-2, is KAGVTQTPRYLIKTRGQQVTLSCSPISGHRSVSWYQQTPGQGLQFLFEYFSETQRNKGNFPGRFSGRQFSNSRSEMNVSTLELGDSALYLCASSLDRVGTGELFFGEGSRLTVL.

This clonotype was counted at least ten times. This rearrangement joins TRBV4-1 to TRBJ2-4, with D possibly matching TRBD2 (6 bases). The V and J ends lost 2 bases and 0 bases respectively, with 11 bases between them. Germline CDR1 MGHRA, CDR2 YSYEKL. The CDR3 contains 16 residues. CDR3 sequence: CASSQSAGLAKNIQYF. CDR3 nucleotides: TGCGCCAGCAGCCAATCGGCGGGGCTAGCCAAAAACATTCAGTACTTC.

This chain links TRBV7-6 with TRBJ2-4; 7 bases line up with TRBD2. The CDR3 length is 17 residues. V lost 0 bases and J lost 3; bases outside the gene matches: 8. In germline, CDR1 is SGHVS, CDR2 FNYEAQ. The CDR3 region has the DNA TGTGCCAGCAGCTTAGCGAGGGAGGGAATGGGCAAAAACATTCAGTACTTC. Translation: CASSLAREGMGKNIQYF.

Ten or more counts support this clonotype. The chain combines TRBV5-1 with TRBJ2-3, with D perhaps TRBD2 (5 bases). In germline, CDR1 is SGHRS, CDR2 YFSETQ. Trimming shortened V by 0 bases and J by 0 bases, and 8 bases separated the two germline ends. The CDR3 is 15 amino acids. The CDR3 sequence: CASSLATRSTDTQYF. Written as DNA, the CDR3 is TGCGCCAGCAGCTTGGCTACTAGAAGCACAGATACGCAGTATTTT.

This clonotype qualifies as medium-sized (0.01 to 0.1%). The rearrangement uses TRBV7-2 and TRBJ2-4, with a tentative D call TRBD2 (6 bases). Germline assignment: CDR1 SGHTA and CDR2 FQGNSA. Trimming pared 3 bases from V and 3 bases from J, leaving 18 bases between. This CDR3 has 17 amino acids. The CDR3 region is CASSFGAAGGDKNIQYF. The CDR3 DNA is TGTGCCAGCAGCTTCGGGGCCGCCGGGGGAGACAAAAACATTCAGTACTTC.

The table lists this clonotype with many counts. The J gene is TRBJ2-7, the V gene TRBV6-1, with D possibly being TRBD1 or TRBD2 (5 bases each). The CDR3 length is 14 residues. The germline gives CDR1 MNHNS, CDR2 SASEGT. The ends were cut back, 4 bases at V and 2 bases at J, with 12 bases in the middle. The CDR3 bases are TGTGCCAGCAGTGTTATGCTGGGACCCTACGAGCAGTACTTC. This encodes CASSVMLGPYEQYF.

The V and J genes are TRBV7-9 and TRBJ2-4; TRBD1 aligns across 8 bases. Germline V CDR1 and CDR2: SEHNR, FQNEAQ (reference sequence). CDR3 length: 15 residues. Unmatched junction bases numbered 8, after V lost 1 base and J lost 9 bases. Here the CDR3 reads CASSLGGTGPAIQYF. CDR3 sequence (DNA): TGTGCCAGCAGCTTAGGCGGGACAGGTCCAGCCATTCAGTACTTC.

This clonotype was detected ten times or more. CDR3 loop: CASSLDGTGSDTQYF. The DNA of the CDR3 is TGTGCCAGCAGCTTAGACGGGACAGGGTCAGATACGCAGTATTTT. The V gene is TRBV11-2, the J gene TRBJ2-3; 9 nucleotides match TRBD1. V trimming: 0 bases; J trimming: 4 bases; junction bases outside the gene matches: 2. The CDR3 length is 15 residues. Germline lookup yields CDR1 SGHAT and CDR2 FQNNGV.

At least ten counts were recorded for this clonotype. This sequence joins TRBV7-9 and TRBJ2-3; D remains ambiguous. Germline V gives CDR1 SEHNR, CDR2 FQNEAQ (reference sequence). V was pared by 5 bases and J by 4 bases, with 7 bases between. This CDR3 region has 12 residues. In DNA, the CDR3 is TGTGCCAGCAGCCGGCCCCCAGATACGCAGTATTTT. Residues: CASSRPPDTQYF. Filled out from reference TRBV7-9 and TRBJ2-3, the complete variable domain reads DTGVSQNPRHKITKRGQNVTFRCDPISEHNRLYWYRQTLGQGPEFLTYFQNEAQLEKSRLLSDRFSAERPKGSFSTLEIQRTEQGDSAMYLCASSRPPDTQYFGPGTRLTVL.

This clonotype was seen at least ten times. CDR3 coding DNA: TGTGCCAGCAGCCAAGAGGAGCGGGGGGGCACAGATACGCAGTATTTT. Encoded protein: CASSQEERGGTDTQYF. The chain couples TRBV4-2 to TRBJ2-3, with TRBD2 matching 9 bases. Losses at the gene ends were 0 bases for V and 1 base for J; bases not matched to a gene: 2. Looked up from germline, CDR1 is LGHNA and CDR2 is YNFKEQ. The CDR3 covers 16 residues.

This clonotype was observed many times. CDR3 sequence: CASIPPGAGYYTQYF. The CDR3 DNA reads TGTGCCAGCATTCCCCCTGGAGCGGGGTACTATACGCAGTATTTT. The rearrangement uses TRBV6-1 and TRBJ2-3, with 7 bases fitting TRBD2. The CDR3 is 15 amino acids. Trimming took 7 bases from V and 7 from J; bases not matched to a gene: 14. Per the germline V gene, CDR1 is MNHNS and CDR2 is SASEGT.

The table lists this clonotype with many counts. The chain carries TRBV7-9 and TRBJ2-3, with D unclear. This CDR3 comprises 13 residues. Germline V gives CDR1 SEHNR, CDR2 FQNEAQ (reference sequence). V lost 4 bases, J lost 3 bases, and 8 bases lay in between. The CDR3 is CASSSSLTDTQYF. CDR3 nucleotides: TGTGCCAGCAGCTCCTCCCTGACAGATACGCAGTATTTT.

The chain uses TRBV5-1 and TRBJ2-2, with D possibly TRBD1 on 6 matching bases. CDR3 length: 17 amino acids. V was clipped by 6 bases and J by 1 base, with 19 bases between them. Looked up from germline, CDR1 is SGHRS and CDR2 is YFSETQ. CDR3 loop: CASKPTPGAENTGELFF. The CDR3 DNA follows: TGCGCCAGCAAGCCAACCCCAGGGGCAGAGAACACCGGGGAGCTGTTTTTT.

This clonotype was detected a few times. This chain connects TRBV7-2 to TRBJ2-7; D perhaps matches TRBD2 (6 bases). V was clipped by 4 bases and J by 4 bases, with 14 bases between them. Germline V CDR1 and CDR2: SGHTA, FQGNSA. There are 14 residues in the CDR3. CDR3 loop: CASSSEEGGYEQYF. CDR3 DNA sequence: TGTGCCAGCAGCTCCGAGGAGGGCGGATACGAGCAGTACTTC.

The chain is built from TRBV12-5 and TRBJ2-4; D is undetermined. The germline V gene has CDR1 LGHNT and CDR2 FRNRAP. The CDR3 has 17 amino acids. V was pared by 1 base and J by 0 bases, with 13 bases between. The CDR3 here is CASGLGTLGVAKNIQYF. DNA of the CDR3: TGTGCTAGTGGTTTGGGTACCCTTGGGGTAGCCAAAAACATTCAGTACTTC.

This clonotype was counted ten times or more. The chain is built from TRBV27 and TRBJ2-1; possible D gene TRBD1, 6 bases. CDR1 and CDR2 from the germline V gene are MNHEY and SMNVEV (reference sequence). This CDR3 has 13 residues. V was trimmed by 1 base and J by 7 bases, leaving 8 bases between them. CDR3 region: CASSLYRANEQFF. CDR3 nucleotides: TGTGCCAGCAGTTTATACAGGGCGAATGAGCAGTTCTTC.

This clonotype was picked up many times. The gene calls are TRBV12-3 or TRBV12-4 and TRBJ1-4; TRBD1 aligns across 8 bases. V shed 6 bases, J shed 11 bases, and the junction held 14 bases outside the gene matches. The CDR3 runs 15 residues. The CDR3 region is CASSRSQGAIGKLFF. The CDR3 region has the DNA TGTGCCAGCAGCCGCAGTCAGGGGGCAATTGGGAAACTGTTTTTT.

This clonotype was counted many times. The chain has TRBV5-1 and TRBJ1-2; D is possibly TRBD1 (5 bases). CDR1 is SGHRS, CDR2 YFSETQ, per germline. The CDR3 consists of 15 residues. V shed 4 bases and J shed 4 bases, with 17 bases lying between them. CDR3 DNA: TGCGCCAGCAGCATCGTAGGGGCCCTCCCCTATGGCTACACCTTC. It specifies CASSIVGALPYGYTF. The full variable domain, completed using reference TRBV5-1 and TRBJ1-2, is KAGVTQTPRYLIKTRGQQVTLSCSPISGHRSVSWYQQTPGQGLQFLFEYFSETQRNKGNFPGRFSGRQFSNSRSEMNVSTLELGDSALYLCASSIVGALPYGYTFGSGTRLTVV.

This clonotype was detected many times. The J gene is TRBJ2-7, the V gene TRBV6-4; TRBD2 might be the D (6 bases). The CDR3 length is 13 residues. Trimming stripped 4 bases from V and 6 bases from J, with 13 bases between. The germline CDR1 and CDR2 sequences are MRHNA and SNTAGT. CDR3 nucleotide sequence: TGTGCCAGCAGTGTTGTGGGGGGTCGCGAGCAGTACTTC. Translating it yields CASSVVGGREQYF.

This clonotype was detected ten times or more. The V and J genes are TRBV28 and TRBJ1-4, with D possibly TRBD1 on 5 matching bases. This CDR3 is 16 amino acids long. V was clipped by 1 base and J by 2 bases, with 11 bases between them. The germline V gene encodes CDR1 MDHEN and CDR2 SYDVKM. Here the CDR3 DNA reads TGTGCCAGCAGTTTATACAGGTTTATGACTAATGAAAAACTGTTTTTT. This encodes CASSLYRFMTNEKLFF.